By share of the sample, the clone carrying this T cell receptor (beta chain) is medium-sized. Libraries were prepared by immunoSEQ multiplex PCR; TCRdb keeps only in-frame clonotypes and omits some of them. The sample includes about 13,000 clones, approximately 30% of them seen just once. The data stem from a study of T cells in localized non-small cell lung cancer. The CDR3 loop spans 12 amino acids. Trimming shortened V by 8 bases and J by 3 bases, and 5 bases separated the two germline ends. In germline, CDR1 is MNHGY, CDR2 SAAAGT. The gene calls are TRBV6-8 and TRBJ2-6; D ambiguous. The origin of this receptor is a female donor of 60 years or more with stage I lung adenocarcinoma. Source: lung tumor tissue, taken before any cancer treatment. The CDR3 spells CASRFGANVLTF. The DNA of the CDR3 is TGTGCCAGCCGTTTTGGGGCCAACGTCCTGACTTTC.